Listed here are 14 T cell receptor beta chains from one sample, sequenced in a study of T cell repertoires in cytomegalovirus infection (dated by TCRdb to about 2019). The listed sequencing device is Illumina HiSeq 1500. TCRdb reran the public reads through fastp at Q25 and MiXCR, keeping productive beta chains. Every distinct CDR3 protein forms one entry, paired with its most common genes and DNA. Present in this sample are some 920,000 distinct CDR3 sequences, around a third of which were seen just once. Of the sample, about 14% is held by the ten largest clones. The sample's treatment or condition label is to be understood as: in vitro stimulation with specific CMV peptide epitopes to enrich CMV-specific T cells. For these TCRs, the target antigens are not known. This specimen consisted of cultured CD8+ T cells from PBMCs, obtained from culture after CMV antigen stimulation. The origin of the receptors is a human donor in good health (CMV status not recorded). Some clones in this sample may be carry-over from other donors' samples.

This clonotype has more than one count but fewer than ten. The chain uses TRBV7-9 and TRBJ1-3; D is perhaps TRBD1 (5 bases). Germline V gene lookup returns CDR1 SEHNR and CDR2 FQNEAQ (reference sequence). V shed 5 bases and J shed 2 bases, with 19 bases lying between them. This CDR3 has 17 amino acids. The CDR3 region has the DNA TGTGCCAGCAGCCCCTCCCAGGGCCTGCTCCCTGGAAACACCATATATTTT. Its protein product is CASSPSQGLLPGNTIYF.

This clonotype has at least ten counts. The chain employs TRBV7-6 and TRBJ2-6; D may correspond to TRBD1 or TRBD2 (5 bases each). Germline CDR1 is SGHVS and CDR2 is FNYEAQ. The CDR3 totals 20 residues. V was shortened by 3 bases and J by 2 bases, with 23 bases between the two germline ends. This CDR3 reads CASSFLGAIGTATGANVLTF. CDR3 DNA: TGTGCCAGCAGCTTCCTCGGGGCCATTGGAACAGCCACTGGGGCCAACGTCCTGACTTTC.

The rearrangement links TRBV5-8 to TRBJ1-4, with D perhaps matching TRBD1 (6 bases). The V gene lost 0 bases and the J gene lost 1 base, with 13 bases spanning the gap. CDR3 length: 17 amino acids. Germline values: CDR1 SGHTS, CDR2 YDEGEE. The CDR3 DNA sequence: TGTGCCAGCAGCTTGGTGAGGGGGGTCGTAACTAATGAAAAACTGTTTTTT. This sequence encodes CASSLVRGVVTNEKLFF.

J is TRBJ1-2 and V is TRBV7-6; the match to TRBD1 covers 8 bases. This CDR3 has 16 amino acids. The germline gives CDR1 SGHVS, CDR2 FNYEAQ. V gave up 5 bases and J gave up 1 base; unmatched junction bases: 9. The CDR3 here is CASSADRAKLNYGYTF. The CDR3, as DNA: TGTGCCAGCAGCGCGGACAGGGCGAAACTTAACTATGGCTACACCTTC.

The CDR3 loop reads CSVFSGTGPNYTF. The CDR3 nucleotides are TGCAGCGTTTTCTCCGGGACAGGACCCAACTACACCTTC. V is TRBV29-1 and J is TRBJ1-2, with 8 bases fitting TRBD1. Germline V gene lookup returns CDR1 SQVTM and CDR2 ANQGSEA. This CDR3 has 13 residues. Losses at the gene ends were 5 bases for V and 10 bases for J; bases not matched to a gene: 12.

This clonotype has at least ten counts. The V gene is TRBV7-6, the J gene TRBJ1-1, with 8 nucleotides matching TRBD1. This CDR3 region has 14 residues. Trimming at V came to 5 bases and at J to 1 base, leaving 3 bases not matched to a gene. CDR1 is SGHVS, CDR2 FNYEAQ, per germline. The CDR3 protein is CASSPGGRNTEAFF. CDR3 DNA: TGTGCCAGCAGCCCAGGGGGCCGGAACACTGAAGCTTTCTTT.

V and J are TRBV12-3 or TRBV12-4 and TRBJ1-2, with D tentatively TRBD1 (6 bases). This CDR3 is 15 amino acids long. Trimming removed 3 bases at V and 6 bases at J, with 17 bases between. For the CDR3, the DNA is TGTGCCAGCAGTTTCTTGGTCACGCGGACAGATGGCTACACCTTC. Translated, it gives CASSFLVTRTDGYTF.

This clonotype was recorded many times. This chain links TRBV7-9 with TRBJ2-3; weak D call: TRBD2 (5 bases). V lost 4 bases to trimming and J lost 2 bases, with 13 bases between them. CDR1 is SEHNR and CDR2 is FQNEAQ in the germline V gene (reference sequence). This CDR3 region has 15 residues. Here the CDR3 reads CASSSDWENTDTQYF. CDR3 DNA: TGTGCCAGCAGCTCGGACTGGGAGAACACAGATACGCAGTATTTT. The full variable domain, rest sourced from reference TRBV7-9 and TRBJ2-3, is DTGVSQNPRHKITKRGQNVTFRCDPISEHNRLYWYRQTLGQGPEFLTYFQNEAQLEKSRLLSDRFSAERPKGSFSTLEIQRTEQGDSAMYLCASSSDWENTDTQYFGPGTRLTVL.

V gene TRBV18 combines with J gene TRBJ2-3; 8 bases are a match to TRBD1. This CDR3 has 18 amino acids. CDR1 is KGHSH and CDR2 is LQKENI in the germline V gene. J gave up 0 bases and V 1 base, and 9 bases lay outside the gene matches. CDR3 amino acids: CASSPRIRQGSSTDTQYF. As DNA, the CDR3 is TGTGCCAGCTCACCACGGATAAGACAGGGGTCAAGCACAGATACGCAGTATTTT.

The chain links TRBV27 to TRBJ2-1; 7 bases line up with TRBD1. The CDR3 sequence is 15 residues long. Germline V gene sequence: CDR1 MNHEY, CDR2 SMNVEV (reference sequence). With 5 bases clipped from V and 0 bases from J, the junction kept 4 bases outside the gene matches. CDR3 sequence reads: CASSPTGYSYNEQFF. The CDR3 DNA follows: TGTGCCAGCAGTCCGACAGGGTACTCCTACAATGAGCAGTTCTTC.

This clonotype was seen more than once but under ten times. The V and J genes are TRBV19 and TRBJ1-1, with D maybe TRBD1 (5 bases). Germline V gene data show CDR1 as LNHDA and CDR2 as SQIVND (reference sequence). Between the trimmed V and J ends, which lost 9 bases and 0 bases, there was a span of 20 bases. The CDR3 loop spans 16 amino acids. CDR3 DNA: TGTGCCAGCAGCTTAAGCGGGGGAGCGCTGAACACTGAAGCTTTCTTT. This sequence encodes CASSLSGGALNTEAFF.

CDR3 loop: CASSPRQGYRPSANYNEQFF. The CDR3 region has the DNA TGTGCCAGCAGCCCCCGGCAGGGATATAGGCCCTCAGCTAATTACAATGAGCAGTTCTTC. The chain links TRBV7-9 to TRBJ2-1, with a weak D call TRBD1 (5 bases). V was pared by 5 bases and J by 4 bases, with 30 bases between. The CDR3 has 20 residues. Germline lookup yields CDR1 SEHNR and CDR2 FQNEAQ (reference sequence).

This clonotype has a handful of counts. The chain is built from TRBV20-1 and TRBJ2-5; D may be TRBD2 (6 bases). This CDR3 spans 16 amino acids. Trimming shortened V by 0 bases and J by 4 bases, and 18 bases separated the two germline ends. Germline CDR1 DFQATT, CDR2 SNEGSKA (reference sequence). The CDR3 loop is CSARDLGLEAGETQYF. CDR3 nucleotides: TGCAGTGCTAGAGATCTTGGCCTGGAAGCGGGAGAGACCCAGTACTTC.

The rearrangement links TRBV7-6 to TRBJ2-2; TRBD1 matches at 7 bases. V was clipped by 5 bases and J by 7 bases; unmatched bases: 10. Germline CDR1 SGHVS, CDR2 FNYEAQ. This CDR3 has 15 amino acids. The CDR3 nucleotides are TGTGCCAGCAGCCCCCCCCCAGGGGGAGACGGGGAGCTGTTTTTT. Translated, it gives CASSPPPGGDGELFF.